This entry lists 32 T cell receptor beta chains sequenced from one sample in a study of blood T cell repertoires in COVID-19. Sequenced by immunoSEQ multiplex PCR; TCRdb stores in-frame clones only, minus some. The sample records some 100,000 clones, around nine tenths being singletons. Sequenced sample: peripheral blood. The receptors derive from a woman between 65 and 79 years old with acute or convalescent COVID-19.

The chain carries TRBV2 and TRBJ2-5; 7 nucleotides agree with TRBD2. The CDR3 is made up of 14 amino acids. Trimming removed 4 bases from V and 2 bases from J; junction bases left unmatched: 4. Germline values: CDR1 SNHLY, CDR2 FYNNEI. This chain's CDR3 is CASSGLGGQETQYF. As DNA, the CDR3 is TGTGCCAGCAGTGGTCTGGGGGGGCAAGAGACCCAGTACTTC.

V gene TRBV27 combines with J gene TRBJ2-5; D may be TRBD2 (6 bases). Germline V CDR1 and CDR2: MNHEY, SMNVEV (reference sequence). CDR3 length: 13 residues. V dropped 8 bases and J dropped 1 base, with 11 bases sitting between them. Written as DNA, the CDR3 is TGTGCCAGCCGCGGGGCTGCCCAAGAGACCCAGTACTTC. It specifies CASRGAAQETQYF.

The chain recombines TRBV10-1 with TRBJ2-7; 7 nucleotides match TRBD2. V shed 4 bases and J 6 bases; nucleotides not matched to a gene: 9. The CDR3 sequence is 14 residues long. CDR1 is WNHNN, CDR2 SYGVQD, per germline (reference sequence). The DNA for the CDR3 is TGCGCCAGCAGTGCGGTGGGGAGGGGTGCCGAGCAGTACTTC. This gives the protein CASSAVGRGAEQYF.

This chain connects TRBV29-1 to TRBJ2-1; 8 bases line up with TRBD2. J was trimmed by 4 bases and V by 3 bases; bases with no gene match: 14. Germline values: CDR1 SQVTM, CDR2 ANQGSEA. The CDR3 runs 17 residues. CDR3 residues: CSVEFFLRASGYNEQFF. The CDR3 nucleotides are TGCAGCGTTGAGTTCTTCCTACGGGCTAGCGGGTACAATGAGCAGTTCTTC.

As DNA, the CDR3 is TGTGCCAGCAGTTCCCCCAAGAGGAGCTCTGGAAACACCATATATTTT. The encoded protein is CASSSPKRSSGNTIYF. The J gene is TRBJ1-3, the V gene TRBV28, with D unclear. The CDR3 spans 16 residues. The V and J ends lost 4 bases and 0 bases respectively, with 13 bases between them. The germline V gene has CDR1 MDHEN and CDR2 SYDVKM.

J is TRBJ1-3 and V is TRBV7-9, with 8 bases that match TRBD1. The germline V gene encodes CDR1 SEHNR and CDR2 FQNEAQ (reference sequence). V shed 10 bases, J shed 2 bases, and the junction held 7 bases outside the gene matches. This CDR3 is built from 14 residues. The CDR3 loop is CATQTGEPGNTIYF. CDR3 DNA sequence: TGTGCCACCCAGACAGGGGAACCTGGAAACACCATATATTTT.

The J gene is TRBJ2-3, the V gene TRBV5-1; D is possibly TRBD2 (6 bases). Germline V gives CDR1 SGHRS, CDR2 YFSETQ. V lost 4 bases and J 0 bases, leaving 15 bases between the germline ends. CDR3 length equals 16 residues. CDR3: CASSPEGLRSTDTQYF. DNA of the CDR3: TGCGCCAGCAGCCCGGAGGGACTTCGGAGCACAGATACGCAGTATTTT.

The rearrangement links TRBV7-9 to TRBJ1-6; D not certain. Trimming took off 6 bases at V and 8 bases at J, with 14 bases between the two ends. The germline V gene encodes CDR1 SEHNR and CDR2 FQNEAQ (reference sequence). The CDR3 is 14 residues long. DNA for the CDR3: TGTGCCAGCAGACAGAGCTGGCGGGATTCACCCCTCCACTTT. Protein sequence: CASRQSWRDSPLHF.

CDR3 region: CASSMGDLMQETQYF. The CDR3 DNA reads as TGTGCCAGTAGTATGGGGGACTTGATGCAAGAGACCCAGTACTTC. This rearrangement joins TRBV19 to TRBJ2-5; the D gene is possibly TRBD2 (6 bases). The CDR3 has 15 amino acids. Trimming took off 3 bases at V and 2 bases at J, with 13 bases between the two ends. Germline-derived CDR1 and CDR2 are LNHDA and SQIVND (reference sequence).

The V and J genes are TRBV6-4 and TRBJ1-3; no definite D call. The CDR3 consists of 13 residues. The V gene lost 5 bases and the J gene lost 2 bases, with 7 bases spanning the gap. Germline V gives CDR1 MRHNA, CDR2 SNTAGT. Written as DNA, the CDR3 is TGTGCCAGCAGTCAGAGGCCTGGAAACACCATATATTTT. Its translation is CASSQRPGNTIYF.

The chain carries TRBV5-1 and TRBJ2-2; D gene unclear. The length of the CDR3 is 13 residues. V gave up 0 bases and J gave up 7 bases, with 7 bases separating them. Germline loops: CDR1 SGHRS, CDR2 YFSETQ. CDR3 in DNA: TGCGCCAGCAGCTTGGGCCCGGGCGGGGAGCTGTTTTTT. It yields the protein CASSLGPGGELFF. Filled out from reference TRBV5-1 and TRBJ2-2, the complete variable domain reads KAGVTQTPRYLIKTRGQQVTLSCSPISGHRSVSWYQQTPGQGLQFLFEYFSETQRNKGNFPGRFSGRQFSNSRSEMNVSTLELGDSALYLCASSLGPGGELFFGEGSRLTVL.

The chain has TRBV30 and TRBJ2-1, with 8 positions matching TRBD2. Germline V gives CDR1 GTSNPN, CDR2 SVGIG (reference sequence). This CDR3 region has 14 residues. V shed 2 bases and J 7 bases; nucleotides not matched to a gene: 7. Written as DNA, the CDR3 is TGTGCCTGGAGTCCGGGACTAGTACGGAATGAGCAGTTCTTC. Protein: CAWSPGLVRNEQFF.

The gene calls are TRBV11-2 and TRBJ1-4; no clear D. From germline, CDR1 is SGHAT and CDR2 FQNNGV. The CDR3 extends over 15 amino acids. The V end was cut by 3 bases, the J end by 5 bases, with 13 bases between. The CDR3 loop is CASSFSGSLNEKLFF. As DNA, the CDR3 is TGTGCCAGCAGCTTCTCCGGTTCCCTGAATGAAAAACTGTTTTTT.

This clone was counted many times. V is TRBV20-1 and J is TRBJ1-2; TRBD1 matches 7 bases. Trimming removed 4 bases from V and 5 bases from J; junction bases left unmatched: 1. Germline CDR1 reads DFQATT; CDR2 reads SNEGSKA (reference sequence). This CDR3 spans 11 amino acids. CDR3 DNA sequence: TGCAGTGCTATACAGGGGTATGGCTACACCTTC. Translating gives CSAIQGYGYTF.

The chain joins TRBV9 to TRBJ2-1; TRBD2 is a possible D gene (5 bases). The CDR3 consists of 14 residues. The V gene's germline CDR1 is SGDLS and CDR2 YYNGEE. V lost 3 bases to trimming and J lost 3 bases, with 10 bases between them. The CDR3: CASSGTGNYNEQFF. The CDR3 coding sequence is TGTGCCAGCAGCGGGACGGGAAACTACAATGAGCAGTTCTTC.

The chain couples TRBV14 to TRBJ1-2; a weak D match, TRBD1 (5 bases). Trimming removed 2 bases from V and 6 bases from J, with 19 bases in between. The germline V gene encodes CDR1 SGHDN and CDR2 FVKESK. The CDR3 totals 16 residues. DNA of the CDR3: TGTGCCAGCAGCCAAAGGGGTCGGTTGGGTTTTGATGGCTACACCTTC. Protein product: CASSQRGRLGFDGYTF. Drawing the rest from reference TRBV14 and TRBJ1-2, the complete variable domain is EAGVTQFPSHSVIEKGQTVTLRCDPISGHDNLYWYRRVMGKEIKFLLHFVKESKQDESGMPNNRFLAERTGGTYSTLKVQPAELEDSGVYFCASSQRGRLGFDGYTFGSGTRLTVV.

The gene calls are TRBV2 and TRBJ1-4; 7 nucleotides align to TRBD1. This CDR3 is 15 amino acids long. Per germline, CDR1 SNHLY and CDR2 FYNNEI. V lost 5 bases, J lost 6 bases, and 9 bases stayed unmatched. In nucleotides, the CDR3 is TGTGCCAGCAGTCTCCCTAGGACAGGTGATGAAAAACTGTTTTTT. Amino acids: CASSLPRTGDEKLFF.

CDR3 DNA sequence: TGCGCCAGCCGGGACTCCCCTACTAGCACAGATACGCAGTATTTT. Amino acids: CASRDSPTSTDTQYF. The chain joins TRBV5-1 to TRBJ2-3, with D possibly matching TRBD2 (6 bases). V gave up 7 bases and J gave up 0 bases, with 15 bases separating them. Germline V gives CDR1 SGHRS, CDR2 YFSETQ. There are 15 residues in the CDR3.

This rearrangement joins TRBV5-1 to TRBJ2-1; 10 positions agree with TRBD2. Germline CDR1 is SGHRS and CDR2 is YFSETQ. This CDR3 is 17 amino acids long. The V segment lost 4 bases and the J segment 3 bases; nucleotides outside the gene matches: 10. The CDR3 loop reads CASSRGTSGNGYNEQFF. In nucleotides, the CDR3 is TGCGCCAGCAGCAGGGGCACTAGCGGGAACGGCTACAATGAGCAGTTCTTC.

V and J are TRBV29-1 and TRBJ2-1, with a weak D call TRBD2 (6 bases). The germline CDR1 and CDR2 sequences are SQVTM and ANQGSEA. The CDR3 extends over 13 amino acids. V was shortened by 1 base and J by 10 bases, with 14 bases between the two germline ends. This chain's CDR3 is CSVEGGLAPEQFF. CDR3 nucleotide sequence: TGCAGCGTTGAAGGTGGCCTAGCGCCCGAGCAGTTCTTC.

This clone was picked up one time. The chain links TRBV18 to TRBJ2-3; TRBD2 might be the D (5 bases). From germline, CDR1 is KGHSH and CDR2 LQKENI. The CDR3 runs 14 residues. Trimming cost V 5 bases and J 3 bases, with 12 bases left between them. The CDR3 region is CASSAILGTDTQYF. As DNA, the CDR3 is TGTGCCAGCTCAGCAATACTAGGTACAGATACGCAGTATTTT.

This clone was seen a single time. The CDR3 nucleotides are TGTGCCAGCAGCCATGGGCAGAACCAGCCCCAGCATTTT. This sequence encodes CASSHGQNQPQHF. The chain couples TRBV4-2 to TRBJ1-5; D unclear. The germline V and J ends were trimmed by 3 bases and 7 bases, with 10 bases remaining between them. There are 13 residues in the CDR3. Germline-derived CDR1 and CDR2 are LGHNA and YNFKEQ.

The V call is TRBV24-1, the J call TRBJ2-5, with D possibly matching TRBD1 (6 bases). Germline V gene sequence: CDR1 KGHDR, CDR2 SFDVKD. This CDR3 is built from 13 residues. Trimming stripped 3 bases from V and 5 bases from J, with 9 bases between. The CDR3 coding sequence is TGTGCCACCAGTGATGGGGGCCGGGAGACCCAGTACTTC. This encodes CATSDGGRETQYF.

This chain uses TRBV7-9 with TRBJ2-1, with 11 bases that match TRBD2. This CDR3 has 13 amino acids. V shed 8 bases, J shed 5 bases, and the junction held 2 bases outside the gene matches. Germline V gene sequence: CDR1 SEHNR, CDR2 FQNEAQ (reference sequence). CDR3 sequence reads: CASGLAGDNEQFF. The CDR3 DNA follows: TGTGCCAGCGGACTAGCGGGTGACAATGAGCAGTTCTTC.

This clone was found once. This chain joins TRBV24-1 and TRBJ2-2, with 7 bases fitting TRBD1. The V and J ends lost 2 bases and 0 bases, in that order; junction bases with no gene match: 5. There are 17 residues in the CDR3. Germline V CDR1 and CDR2: KGHDR, SFDVKD. CDR3 nucleotide sequence: TGTGCCACCAGTGATTCTCTGACAGGGACGAACACCGGGGAGCTGTTTTTT. Protein product: CATSDSLTGTNTGELFF.

CDR3 amino acids: CASSQVIRGEVSYEQYF. For the CDR3, the DNA is TGCGCCAGCAGCCAAGTTATCCGAGGGGAGGTCTCCTACGAGCAGTACTTC. The chain employs TRBV4-1 and TRBJ2-7; TRBD2 might be the D (6 bases). CDR1 MGHRA and CDR2 YSYEKL come from the germline V gene. The CDR3 length is 17 residues. V lost 1 base to trimming and J lost 0 bases, with 16 bases between them.

The chain combines TRBV2 with TRBJ2-7; TRBD1 aligns across 8 bases. Germline values: CDR1 SNHLY, CDR2 FYNNEI. The CDR3 has 13 amino acids. J was trimmed by 4 bases and V by 7 bases; bases with no gene match: 6. In nucleotides, the CDR3 is TGTGCCAGCATTCCGGACAGGGCTTACGAGCAGTACTTC. Residues: CASIPDRAYEQYF.

The count of this clone is one. The chain recombines TRBV5-4 with TRBJ1-1; 7 nucleotides match TRBD1. The CDR3 runs to 17 residues. V lost 3 bases and J lost 1; bases outside the gene matches: 12. Germline V gene data show CDR1 as SGHNT and CDR2 as YYREEE (reference sequence). CDR3 sequence reads: CASSSGGGPLANTEAFF. The CDR3 DNA follows: TGTGCCAGCAGCTCAGGGGGAGGTCCACTTGCGAACACTGAAGCTTTCTTT. Based on the CDR3 plus reference TRBV5-4 and TRBJ1-1, the full variable domain is ETGVTQSPTHLIKTRGQQVTLRCSSQSGHNTVSWYQQALGQGPQFIFQYYREEENGRGNFPPRFSGLQFPNYSSELNVNALELDDSALYLCASSSGGGPLANTEAFFGQGTRLTVV.

The rearrangement uses TRBV29-1 and TRBJ2-1, with TRBD2 identical over 14 bases. The CDR3 loop spans 19 amino acids. V gave up 4 bases and J gave up 8 bases; unmatched junction bases: 19. The germline gives CDR1 SQVTM, CDR2 ANQGSEA. As DNA, the CDR3 is TGCAGCGTTGTACGGCGACTAGCGGGAGGGACCCTACTGTCCGATGAGCAGTTCTTC. It yields the protein CSVVRRLAGGTLLSDEQFF.

The chain combines TRBV28 with TRBJ2-3; possible D gene TRBD2, 6 bases. Trimming took 6 bases from V and 0 from J, leaving 19 bases between them. This CDR3 is built from 17 residues. The germline CDR1 and CDR2 sequences are MDHEN and SYDVKM. CDR3 residues: CASRVPAGLRSTDTQYF. As DNA, the CDR3 is TGTGCCAGCAGGGTTCCGGCGGGATTACGGAGCACAGATACGCAGTATTTT.

This sequence joins TRBV7-6 and TRBJ2-7, with 8 positions matching TRBD1. V dropped 6 bases and J dropped 4; count of bases not matched to a gene: 11. Germline V gene lookup returns CDR1 SGHVS and CDR2 FNYEAQ. This CDR3 is 15 amino acids long. CDR3 DNA sequence: TGTGCCAGCAGTCGAGGGGCAGGGGGCTTTTACGAGCAGTACTTC. It specifies CASSRGAGGFYEQYF.

V usage is TRBV29-1 and J usage is TRBJ2-3, with D possibly being TRBD1 (5 bases). From germline, CDR1 is SQVTM and CDR2 ANQGSEA. The CDR3 loop spans 15 amino acids. Trimming left V 6 bases short and J 8 bases short, with 24 bases between. CDR3 amino acids: CSVLTRAQEGGTQYF. CDR3 sequence (DNA): TGCAGCGTCCTAACCAGGGCCCAGGAAGGTGGTACGCAGTATTTT.